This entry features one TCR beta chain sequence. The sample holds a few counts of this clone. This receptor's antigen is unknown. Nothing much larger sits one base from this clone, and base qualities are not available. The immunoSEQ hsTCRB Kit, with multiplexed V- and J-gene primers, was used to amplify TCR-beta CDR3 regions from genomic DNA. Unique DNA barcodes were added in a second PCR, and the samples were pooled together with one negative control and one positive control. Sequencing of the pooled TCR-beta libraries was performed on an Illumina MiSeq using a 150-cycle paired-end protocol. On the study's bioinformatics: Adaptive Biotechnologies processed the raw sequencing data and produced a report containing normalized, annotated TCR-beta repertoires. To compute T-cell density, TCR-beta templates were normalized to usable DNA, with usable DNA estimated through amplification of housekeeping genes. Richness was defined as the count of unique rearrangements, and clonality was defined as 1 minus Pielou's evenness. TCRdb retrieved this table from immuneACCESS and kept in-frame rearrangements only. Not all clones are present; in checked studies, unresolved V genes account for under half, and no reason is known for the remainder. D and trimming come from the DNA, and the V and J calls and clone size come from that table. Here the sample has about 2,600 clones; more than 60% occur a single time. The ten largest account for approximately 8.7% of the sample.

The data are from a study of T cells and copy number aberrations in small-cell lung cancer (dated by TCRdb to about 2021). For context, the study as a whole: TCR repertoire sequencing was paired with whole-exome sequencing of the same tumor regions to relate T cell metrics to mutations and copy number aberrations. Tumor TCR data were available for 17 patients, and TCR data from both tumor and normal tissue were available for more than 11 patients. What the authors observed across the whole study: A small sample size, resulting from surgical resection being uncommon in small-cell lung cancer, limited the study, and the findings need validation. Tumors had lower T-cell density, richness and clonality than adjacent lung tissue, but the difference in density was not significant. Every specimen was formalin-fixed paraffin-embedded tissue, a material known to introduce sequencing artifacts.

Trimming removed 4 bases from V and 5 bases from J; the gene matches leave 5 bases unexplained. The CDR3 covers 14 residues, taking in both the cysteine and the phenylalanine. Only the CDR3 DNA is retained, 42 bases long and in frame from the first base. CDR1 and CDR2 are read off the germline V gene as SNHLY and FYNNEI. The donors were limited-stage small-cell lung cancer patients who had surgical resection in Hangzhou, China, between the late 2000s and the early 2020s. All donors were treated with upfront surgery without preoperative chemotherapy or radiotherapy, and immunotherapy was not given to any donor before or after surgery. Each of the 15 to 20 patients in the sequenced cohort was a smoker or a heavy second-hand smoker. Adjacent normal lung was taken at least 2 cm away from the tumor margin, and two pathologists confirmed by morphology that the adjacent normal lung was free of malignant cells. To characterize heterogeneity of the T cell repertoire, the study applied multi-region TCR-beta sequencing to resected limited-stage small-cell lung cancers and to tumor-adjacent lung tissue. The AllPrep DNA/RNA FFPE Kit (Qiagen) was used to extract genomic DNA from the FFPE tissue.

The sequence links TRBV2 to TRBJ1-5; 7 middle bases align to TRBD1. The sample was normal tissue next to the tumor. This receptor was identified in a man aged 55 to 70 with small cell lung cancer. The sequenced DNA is TGTGCCAGCAGTGGACAGGGCGGGGATCAGCCCCAGCATTTT. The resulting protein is CASSGQGGDQPQHF.